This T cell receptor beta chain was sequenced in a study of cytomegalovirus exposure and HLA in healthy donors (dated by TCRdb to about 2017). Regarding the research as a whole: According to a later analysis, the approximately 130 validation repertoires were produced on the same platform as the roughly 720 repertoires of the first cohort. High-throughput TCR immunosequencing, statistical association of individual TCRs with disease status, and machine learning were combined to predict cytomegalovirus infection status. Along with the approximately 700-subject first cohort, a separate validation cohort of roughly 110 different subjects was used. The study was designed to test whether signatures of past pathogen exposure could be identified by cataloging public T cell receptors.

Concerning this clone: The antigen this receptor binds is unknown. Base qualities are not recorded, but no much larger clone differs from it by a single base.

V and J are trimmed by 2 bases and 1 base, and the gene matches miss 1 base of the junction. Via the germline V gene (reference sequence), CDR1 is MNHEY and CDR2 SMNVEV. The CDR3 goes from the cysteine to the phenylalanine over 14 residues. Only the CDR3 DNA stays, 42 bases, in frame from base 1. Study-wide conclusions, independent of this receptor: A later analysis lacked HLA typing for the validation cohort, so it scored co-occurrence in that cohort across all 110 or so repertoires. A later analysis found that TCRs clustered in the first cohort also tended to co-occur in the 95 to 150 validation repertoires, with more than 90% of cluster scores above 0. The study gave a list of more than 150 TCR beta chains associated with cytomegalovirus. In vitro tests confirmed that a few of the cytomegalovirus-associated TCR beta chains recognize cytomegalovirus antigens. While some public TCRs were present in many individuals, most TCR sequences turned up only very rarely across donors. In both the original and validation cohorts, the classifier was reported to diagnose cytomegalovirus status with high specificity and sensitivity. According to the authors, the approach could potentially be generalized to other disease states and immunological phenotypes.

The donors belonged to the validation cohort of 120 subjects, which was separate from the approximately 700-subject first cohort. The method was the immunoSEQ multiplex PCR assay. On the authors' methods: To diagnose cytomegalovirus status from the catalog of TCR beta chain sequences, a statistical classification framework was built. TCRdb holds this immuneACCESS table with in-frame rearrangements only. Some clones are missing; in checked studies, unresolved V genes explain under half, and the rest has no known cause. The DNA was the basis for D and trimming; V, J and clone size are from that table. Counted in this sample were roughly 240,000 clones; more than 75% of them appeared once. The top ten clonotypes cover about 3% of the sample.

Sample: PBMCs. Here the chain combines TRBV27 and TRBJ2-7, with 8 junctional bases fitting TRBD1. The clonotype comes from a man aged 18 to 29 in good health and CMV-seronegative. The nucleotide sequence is TGTGCCAGCAGTTTAAGGGACAGGTCCTACGAGCAGTACTTC. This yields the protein CASSLRDRSYEQYF.